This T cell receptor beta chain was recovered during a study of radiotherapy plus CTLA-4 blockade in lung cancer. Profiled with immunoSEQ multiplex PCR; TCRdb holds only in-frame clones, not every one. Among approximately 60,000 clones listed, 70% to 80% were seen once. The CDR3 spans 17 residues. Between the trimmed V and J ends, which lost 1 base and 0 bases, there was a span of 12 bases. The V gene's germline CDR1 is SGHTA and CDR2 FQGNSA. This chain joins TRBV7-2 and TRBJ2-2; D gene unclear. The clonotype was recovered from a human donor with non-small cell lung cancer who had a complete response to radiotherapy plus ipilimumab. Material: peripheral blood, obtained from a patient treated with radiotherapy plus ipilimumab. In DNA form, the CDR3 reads TGTGCCAGCAGCTTAGGGGCAAGGGTAGCGAACACCGGGGAGCTGTTTTTT. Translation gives CASSLGARVANTGELFF.